This T cell receptor beta chain was retrieved from a study of blood T cell repertoires in COVID-19. Study-level background: Nucleic acid was either cDNA or gDNA, and it came from T cells, B-cell-depleted T cells, or PBMCs.

The ends were cut back, 1 base at V and 7 bases at J, with 5 bases in the middle. This CDR3 comprises 12 residues. Germline-derived CDR1 and CDR2 are MDHEN and SYDVKM. Original handling: It was from reference gene primer amplification that nucleated cell counts were estimated. Assay: immunoSEQ multiplex PCR; the TCRdb copy retains only in-frame clones and omits some. The V and J calls and clone size come from that table; D and trimming were worked out from the DNA. Of approximately 31,000 clones detected, 85% to 90% appear once; the ten largest clones hold roughly a sixth. Sequenced input: peripheral blood. This TCR came from a woman aged 55-69 years with active COVID-19. The rearrangement links TRBV28 to TRBJ1-5; the D is unclear. The CDR3 DNA follows: TGTGCCAGCAGTTTATATCCGCAGCCCCAGCATTTT. Residues: CASSLYPQPQHF.